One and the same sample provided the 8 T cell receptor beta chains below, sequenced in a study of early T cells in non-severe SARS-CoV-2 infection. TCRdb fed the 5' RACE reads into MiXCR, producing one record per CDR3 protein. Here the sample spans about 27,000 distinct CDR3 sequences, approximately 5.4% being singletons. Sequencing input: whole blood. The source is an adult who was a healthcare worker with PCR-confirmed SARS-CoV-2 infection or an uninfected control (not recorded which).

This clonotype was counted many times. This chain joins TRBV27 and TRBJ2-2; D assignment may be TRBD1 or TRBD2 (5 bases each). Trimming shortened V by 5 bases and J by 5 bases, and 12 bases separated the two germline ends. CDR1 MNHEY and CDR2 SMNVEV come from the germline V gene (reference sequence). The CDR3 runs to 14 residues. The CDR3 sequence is CASSPNWGTGELFF. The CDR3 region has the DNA TGTGCCAGCAGTCCCAACTGGGGGACCGGGGAGCTGTTTTTT.

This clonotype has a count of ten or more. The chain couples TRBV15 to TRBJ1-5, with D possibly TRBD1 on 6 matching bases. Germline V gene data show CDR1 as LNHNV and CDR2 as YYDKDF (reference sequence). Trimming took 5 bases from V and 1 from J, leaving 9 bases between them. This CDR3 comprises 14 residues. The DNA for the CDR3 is TGTGCCACCAGCCTCACAGGGAGCAATCAGCCCCAGCATTTT. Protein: CATSLTGSNQPQHF. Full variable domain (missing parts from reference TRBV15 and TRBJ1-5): DAMVIQNPRYQVTQFGKPVTLSCSQTLNHNVMYWYQQKSSQAPKLLFHYYDKDFNNEADTPDNFQSRRPNTSFCFLDIRSPGLGDTAMYLCATSLTGSNQPQHFGDGTRLSIL.

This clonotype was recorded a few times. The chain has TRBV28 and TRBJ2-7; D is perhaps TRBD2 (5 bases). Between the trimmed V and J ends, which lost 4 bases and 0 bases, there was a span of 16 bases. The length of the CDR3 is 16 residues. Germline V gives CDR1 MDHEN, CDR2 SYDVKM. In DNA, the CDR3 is TGTGCCAGCAGTTCAGCCGGAAGGACTGACTCCTACGAGCAGTACTTC. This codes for CASSSAGRTDSYEQYF.

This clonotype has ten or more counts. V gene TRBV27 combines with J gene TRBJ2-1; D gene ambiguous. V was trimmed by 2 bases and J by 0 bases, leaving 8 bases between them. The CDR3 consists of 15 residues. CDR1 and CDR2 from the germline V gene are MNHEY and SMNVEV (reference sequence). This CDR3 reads CASSLVRDSYNEQFF. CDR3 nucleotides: TGTGCCAGCAGTTTAGTGCGAGACTCCTACAATGAGCAGTTCTTC.

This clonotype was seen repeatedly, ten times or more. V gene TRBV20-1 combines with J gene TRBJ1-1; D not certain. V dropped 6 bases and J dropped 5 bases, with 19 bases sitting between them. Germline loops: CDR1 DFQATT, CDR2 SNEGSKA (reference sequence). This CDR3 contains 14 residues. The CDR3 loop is CSAPQSSAPTEAFF. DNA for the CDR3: TGCAGTGCCCCACAAAGTAGCGCCCCAACTGAAGCTTTCTTT.

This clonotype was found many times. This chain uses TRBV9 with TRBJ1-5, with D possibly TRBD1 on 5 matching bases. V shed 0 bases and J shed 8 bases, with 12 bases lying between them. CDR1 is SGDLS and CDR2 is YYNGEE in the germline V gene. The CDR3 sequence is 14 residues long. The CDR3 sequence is CASSVEPGTKPQHF. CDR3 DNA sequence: TGTGCCAGCAGCGTAGAGCCGGGGACGAAGCCCCAGCATTTT.

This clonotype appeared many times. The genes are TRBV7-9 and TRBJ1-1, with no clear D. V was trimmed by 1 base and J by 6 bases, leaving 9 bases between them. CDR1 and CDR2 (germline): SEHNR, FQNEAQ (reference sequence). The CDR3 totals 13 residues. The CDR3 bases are TGTGCCAGCAGCTTAGTTGGGGTGTCTGAAGCTTTCTTT. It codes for CASSLVGVSEAFF.

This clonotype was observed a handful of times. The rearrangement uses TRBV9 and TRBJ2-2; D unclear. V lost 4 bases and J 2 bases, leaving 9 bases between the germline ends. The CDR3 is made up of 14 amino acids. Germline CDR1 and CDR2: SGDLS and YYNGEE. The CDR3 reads CASSSPRNTGELFF. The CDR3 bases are TGTGCCAGCAGCTCACCCCGAAACACCGGGGAGCTGTTTTTT.